The rows below give T cell receptor beta chains drawn from one sample of a study of cytomegalovirus exposure and HLA in healthy donors. Generated by immunoSEQ multiplex PCR, the TCRdb table keeps only in-frame clones and is missing some. The sample holds over 200,000 clones; 70% are singletons and the top ten take about 2.5%. The sample comprised PBMCs. The source of these receptors is a man aged 40-50 years in good health and CMV-seropositive. Both conserved end residues are part of each CDR3. The order of the fields is J gene, V gene, D gene, CDR3 length, clone size, CDR3 DNA, CDR3 protein. D genes are given only for firm matches. Size is omitted from some rows. Given values are once, few, many or a class for expanded clones.

j_gene: TRBJ2-7; v_gene: TRBV4-1; d_gene: -; len: 16; abundance: once; CDR3nt: TGCGCCAGCAGCCAAGGGGGGGGCAGGGGACTCTACGAGCAGTACTTC; CDR3aa: CASSQGGGRGLYEQYF
j_gene: TRBJ2-1; v_gene: TRBV4-3; d_gene: TRBD1; len: 15; abundance: -; CDR3nt: TGCGCCAGCAGCCAAGATTGGCAGGGGGCGGATGAGCAGTTCTTC; CDR3aa: CASSQDWQGADEQFF
j_gene: TRBJ2-1; v_gene: TRBV7-2; d_gene: TRBD1; len: 15; abundance: -; CDR3nt: TGTGCCAGCAGCTCCCGGACAGGGGCCTACAATGAGCAGTTCTTC; CDR3aa: CASSSRTGAYNEQFF
j_gene: TRBJ2-7; v_gene: TRBV6-5; d_gene: -; len: 14; abundance: few; CDR3nt: TGTGCCAGCAGAATGGGCAGGGGGGCCTACGAGCAGTACTTC; CDR3aa: CASRMGRGAYEQYF
j_gene: TRBJ1-4; v_gene: TRBV7-9; d_gene: -; len: 15; abundance: -; CDR3nt: TGTGCCAGCAGCCGCCGACAGACTTCTAATGAAAAACTGTTTTTT; CDR3aa: CASSRRQTSNEKLFF
j_gene: TRBJ2-5; v_gene: TRBV7-3; d_gene: -; len: 13; abundance: -; CDR3nt: TGTGCCAGCAGCTTATGGGCCCAAGAGACCCAGTACTTC; CDR3aa: CASSLWAQETQYF
j_gene: TRBJ2-7; v_gene: TRBV7-2; d_gene: -; len: 13; abundance: once; CDR3nt: TGTGCCAGCAGCTTAGGTTTCTTCCGCGAGCAGTACTTC; CDR3aa: CASSLGFFREQYF
j_gene: TRBJ1-1; v_gene: TRBV5-4; d_gene: TRBD1; len: 18; abundance: once; CDR3nt: TGTGCCAGCACCCCGCCCTCGTTGGTAGGGACAGCAAACACTGAAGCTTTCTTT; CDR3aa: CASTPPSLVGTANTEAFF
j_gene: TRBJ1-3; v_gene: TRBV5-6; d_gene: -; len: 14; abundance: -; CDR3nt: TGTGCCAGCAGCTCAGGTGTTTACGGAAACACCATATATTTT; CDR3aa: CASSSGVYGNTIYF
j_gene: TRBJ1-2; v_gene: TRBV29-1; d_gene: -; len: 14; abundance: -; CDR3nt: TGCAGCGTCGGGGGGGCAGGGACTAACTATGGCTACACCTTC; CDR3aa: CSVGGAGTNYGYTF
j_gene: TRBJ1-4; v_gene: TRBV19; d_gene: -; len: 14; abundance: once; CDR3nt: TGTGCCAGTAGTATTGGGGGCTCTAATGAAAAACTGTTTTTT; CDR3aa: CASSIGGSNEKLFF
j_gene: TRBJ2-7; v_gene: TRBV11-1; d_gene: TRBD1; len: 15; abundance: -; CDR3nt: TGTGCCAGCAGCTGGGACAGGGGCAGCCTGGACGAGCAGTACTTC; CDR3aa: CASSWDRGSLDEQYF
j_gene: TRBJ1-1; v_gene: TRBV6-1; d_gene: TRBD1; len: 15; abundance: few; CDR3nt: TGTGCCAGCAGTGAACACCCAGGGGGAAACACTGAAGCTTTCTTT; CDR3aa: CASSEHPGGNTEAFF
j_gene: TRBJ2-5; v_gene: TRBV6-6; d_gene: -; len: 13; abundance: few; CDR3nt: TGTGCCAGCAGTTACGAGACACAAGAGACCCAGTACTTC; CDR3aa: CASSYETQETQYF
j_gene: TRBJ2-3; v_gene: TRBV6-5; d_gene: TRBD2; len: 16; abundance: -; CDR3nt: TGTGCCAGCAGTTCGCTAGCGGGGGCACTCACAGATACGCAGTATTTT; CDR3aa: CASSSLAGALTDTQYF
j_gene: TRBJ1-1; v_gene: TRBV7-9; d_gene: TRBD1; len: 14; abundance: -; CDR3nt: TGTGCCAGCAGCTTACTCTCCCAGGGGGGAGACGCTTTCTTT; CDR3aa: CASSLLSQGGDAFF
j_gene: TRBJ1-3; v_gene: TRBV9; d_gene: -; len: 17; abundance: -; CDR3nt: TGTGCCAGCAGCGTAGGTGAGGGGGGGAAATTCGGGAACACCATATATTTT; CDR3aa: CASSVGEGGKFGNTIYF
j_gene: TRBJ1-1; v_gene: TRBV2; d_gene: -; len: 14; abundance: -; CDR3nt: TGTGCCAGCACCGTTGGGAGTAGGAACACTGAAGCTTTCTTT; CDR3aa: CASTVGSRNTEAFF
j_gene: TRBJ1-1; v_gene: TRBV25-1; d_gene: -; len: 12; abundance: once; CDR3nt: TGTGCCAGCAGTGAAATGAACACCGAAGCTTTCTTT; CDR3aa: CASSEMNTEAFF
j_gene: TRBJ2-1; v_gene: TRBV27; d_gene: TRBD2; len: 15; abundance: -; CDR3nt: TGTGCCAGCAGTTTATCTAGCGGGGGGGCCCGTGAGCAGTTCTTC; CDR3aa: CASSLSSGGAREQFF
j_gene: TRBJ2-7; v_gene: TRBV4-1; d_gene: -; len: 15; abundance: -; CDR3nt: TGCGCCAGCAGCCAAACCACAGGGCTCGCCTACGAGCAGTACTTC; CDR3aa: CASSQTTGLAYEQYF
j_gene: TRBJ2-2; v_gene: TRBV29-1; d_gene: -; len: 13; abundance: -; CDR3nt: TGCAGCGTTGATAACAGTTACACCGGGGAGCTGTTTTTT; CDR3aa: CSVDNSYTGELFF
j_gene: TRBJ1-1; v_gene: TRBV27; d_gene: -; len: 16; abundance: -; CDR3nt: TGTGCCAGCAGTCCCCCCCGGGGAGGGCGGAACACTGAAGCTTTCTTT; CDR3aa: CASSPPRGGRNTEAFF
j_gene: TRBJ1-1; v_gene: TRBV10-3; d_gene: -; len: 14; abundance: -; CDR3nt: TGTGCCATCAGTGAGTCGGAGGCGTACACTGAAGCTTTCTTT; CDR3aa: CAISESEAYTEAFF
j_gene: TRBJ1-5; v_gene: TRBV7-2; d_gene: -; len: 15; abundance: -; CDR3nt: TGTGCCAGCAGCCCCACGACAGGTTCCAATCAGCCCCAGCATTTT; CDR3aa: CASSPTTGSNQPQHF
j_gene: TRBJ1-5; v_gene: TRBV6-9; d_gene: TRBD1; len: 15; abundance: few; CDR3nt: TGTGCCAGCCCTGGAGGGGGCGTAAGCAATCAGCCCCAGCATTTT; CDR3aa: CASPGGGVSNQPQHF
j_gene: TRBJ2-3; v_gene: TRBV13; d_gene: -; len: 13; abundance: -; CDR3nt: TGTGCCAGCAGCTCGAGGGCCCAGGATACGCAGTATTTT; CDR3aa: CASSSRAQDTQYF
j_gene: TRBJ2-5; v_gene: TRBV4-2; d_gene: TRBD2; len: 18; abundance: -; CDR3nt: TGTGCCAGCAGCCACCGCCCGCCTAGCGGGGTGGACCAAGAGACCCAGTACTTC; CDR3aa: CASSHRPPSGVDQETQYF
j_gene: TRBJ2-3; v_gene: TRBV2; d_gene: TRBD2; len: 15; abundance: -; CDR3nt: TGTGCCAGCAGACCGGGGTGGGGGGGAACAGATACGCAGTATTTT; CDR3aa: CASRPGWGGTDTQYF
j_gene: TRBJ1-1; v_gene: TRBV19; d_gene: TRBD1; len: 15; abundance: -; CDR3nt: TGTGCCAGTAGTATAGCGACAGGGGGAAACACTGAAGCTTTCTTT; CDR3aa: CASSIATGGNTEAFF
j_gene: TRBJ1-4; v_gene: TRBV4-1; d_gene: -; len: 15; abundance: few; CDR3nt: TGCGCCAGCAGCTCCTCCTCCGCCCCGGAGTCGAAACTGTTTTTT; CDR3aa: CASSSSSAPESKLFF
j_gene: TRBJ2-7; v_gene: TRBV11-2; d_gene: -; len: 15; abundance: few; CDR3nt: TGTGCCAGCAGCGTTTCCGGGTCCCAGGGAAACGAGCAGTACTTC; CDR3aa: CASSVSGSQGNEQYF
j_gene: TRBJ1-1; v_gene: TRBV19; d_gene: -; len: 12; abundance: -; CDR3nt: TGTGCCAGTAGTATAAGGTCGGGGTTCGCTTTCTTT; CDR3aa: CASSIRSGFAFF
j_gene: TRBJ1-3; v_gene: TRBV7-9; d_gene: -; len: 12; abundance: -; CDR3nt: TGTGCCAACCATGGGCCTAGCAACACCATATATTTT; CDR3aa: CANHGPSNTIYF
j_gene: TRBJ1-6; v_gene: TRBV10-3; d_gene: -; len: 15; abundance: -; CDR3nt: TGTGCCATCAGTGAGTCTACAACGTATAATTCACCCCTCCACTTT; CDR3aa: CAISESTTYNSPLHF
j_gene: TRBJ2-4; v_gene: TRBV4-1; d_gene: -; len: 14; abundance: few; CDR3nt: TGCGCCAGCAGCCATCTCATGACTCAAAACATTCAGTACTTC; CDR3aa: CASSHLMTQNIQYF
j_gene: TRBJ2-2; v_gene: TRBV6-5; d_gene: -; len: 14; abundance: -; CDR3nt: TGTGCCAGCAGTTACGTCAGGAACACCGGGGAGCTGTTTTTT; CDR3aa: CASSYVRNTGELFF